A selection of T cell receptor beta chains follows, all from one sample in a study of OX40 agonist ivuxolimab in advanced cancers. Clones were sequenced by immunoSEQ multiplex PCR, and TCRdb holds only the in-frame ones, with some missing. The table records about 58,000 clones, roughly 77% of them present only once. The sequenced sample was CD4+ or CD8+ T cells sorted from blood, obtained in a trial of the OX40 agonist ivuxolimab. Receptor source: an adult with an advanced solid tumor such as melanoma, head and neck, liver or kidney cancer. The CDR3 runs from the conserved cysteine through the conserved F or W.

j_call v_call cdr3_aa
TRBJ2-7 TRBV7-3 CASSLGGGLYEQYF
TRBJ1-1 TRBV10-1 CASSEAGVNTEAFF
TRBJ1-2 TRBV18 CASSPDRQGGNTF
TRBJ2-6 TRBV2 CASRGQPSGANVLTF
TRBJ2-2 TRBV11-2 CASSRSMNTGELFF
TRBJ2-3 TRBV11-1 CASSSGLAGEVDTQYF
TRBJ2-4 TRBV5-1 CASSGGNTKNIQYF
TRBJ2-4 TRBV6-1 CASSEIDTEGIQYF
TRBJ1-6 TRBV19 CASRGDGPLHF
TRBJ1-1 TRBV6-4 CASPTVSTGGIWVTEAFF
TRBJ2-2 TRBV2 CASSLGQGESGELFF
TRBJ2-7 TRBV7-9 CASSWGQVKEQYF
TRBJ2-7 TRBV6-1 CASNPGPSSYEQYF
TRBJ2-1 TRBV19 CASSPGTSGNEQFF
TRBJ2-5 TRBV5-1 CASSGGREKETQYF
TRBJ2-7 TRBV6-5 CASSEARFYEQYF
TRBJ2-3 TRBV7-2 CASSPVAGGYTDTQYF
TRBJ1-1 TRBV6-6 CASSSDELNTEAFF
TRBJ1-2 TRBV19 CASTPGVLNYGYTF
TRBJ2-1 TRBV7-9 CASSGPTYNEQFF